These 14 T cell receptor beta chains were sequenced from one sample in a study of T cell responses to AZD1222 COVID-19 vaccine. Some clones are missing from TCRdb's copy, which holds only in-frame ones; the method was immunoSEQ multiplex PCR. Of more than 85,000 clones in the sample, about 78% were seen once. The source was peripheral blood, collected on day 0 of AZD1222 vaccination. The receptors shown here come from an adult in good health.

The genes are TRBV6-4 and TRBJ1-1; TRBD1 is a possible D gene (5 bases). Trimming removed 6 bases at V and 3 bases at J, with 14 bases between. The CDR3 totals 14 residues. Germline V gives CDR1 MRHNA, CDR2 SNTAGT. The CDR3: CASSARGLDTEAFF. As DNA, the CDR3 is TGTGCCAGCAGCGCCCGGGGCCTTGACACTGAAGCTTTCTTT.

The chain couples TRBV5-4 to TRBJ1-2, with TRBD1 identical over 11 bases. Germline loops: CDR1 SGHNT, CDR2 YYREEE (reference sequence). J lost 3 bases, V lost 4 bases, and 8 bases had no gene match. The CDR3 is 16 amino acids. The DNA of the CDR3 is TGTGCCAGCAGCGAACGGACAGGGGGCATGGACTATGGCTACACCTTC. Its translation is CASSERTGGMDYGYTF.

V is TRBV9 and J is TRBJ2-1, with 12 bases lining up with TRBD2. The length of the CDR3 is 19 residues. Per the germline V gene, CDR1 is SGDLS and CDR2 is YYNGEE. V trimming: 0 bases; J trimming: 8 bases; junction bases outside the gene matches: 15. The CDR3 nucleotides read TGTGCCAGCAGCGTAGGGATGGGGACTAGCGGGCAGGGTGTTGATGAGCAGTTCTTC. Translated: CASSVGMGTSGQGVDEQFF.

This clone was observed a handful of times. The chain uses TRBV15 and TRBJ2-7, with TRBD2 as a possible D gene (5 bases). Germline V gene lookup returns CDR1 LNHNV and CDR2 YYDKDF (reference sequence). V was shortened by 1 base and J by 2 bases, with 21 bases between the two germline ends. This CDR3 region has 18 residues. The CDR3 spells CATSRVPWGADPTYEQYF. The CDR3 nucleotides are TGTGCCACCAGCAGAGTCCCGTGGGGAGCGGATCCGACCTACGAGCAGTACTTC. Together with reference TRBV15 and TRBJ2-7, the CDR3 gives the full variable domain: DAMVIQNPRYQVTQFGKPVTLSCSQTLNHNVMYWYQQKSSQAPKLLFHYYDKDFNNEADTPDNFQSRRPNTSFCFLDIRSPGLGDTAMYLCATSRVPWGADPTYEQYFGPGTRLTVT.

The genes are TRBV2 and TRBJ1-1; 8 bases agree with TRBD1. From germline, CDR1 is SNHLY and CDR2 FYNNEI. Trimming removed 3 bases from V and 1 base from J; junction bases left unmatched: 4. There are 15 residues in the CDR3. DNA for the CDR3: TGTGCCAGCAGTGACCAGGGGGCGGGGAACACTGAAGCTTTCTTT. Translated: CASSDQGAGNTEAFF. The full variable domain, rest sourced from reference TRBV2 and TRBJ1-1, is EPEVTQTPSHQVTQMGQEVILRCVPISNHLYFYWYRQILGQKVEFLVSFYNNEISEKSEIFDDQFSVERPDGSNFTLKIRSTKLEDSAMYFCASSDQGAGNTEAFFGQGTRLTVV.

The V call is TRBV7-8, the J call TRBJ1-2, with TRBD1 matching 9 bases. After removal of 5 bases from V and 7 bases from J, the junction contained 5 bases not matched to a gene. The CDR3 is 13 amino acids. The V gene's germline CDR1 is SGHVS and CDR2 FQNEAQ. This CDR3 reads CASSRDRVIGYTF. The CDR3 DNA reads TGTGCCAGCAGCCGGGACAGGGTAATTGGCTACACCTTC.

This sequence joins TRBV5-6 and TRBJ2-7; 7 bases fit TRBD2. CDR3 length equals 18 residues. Per germline, CDR1 SGHDT and CDR2 YYEEEE. V dropped 0 bases and J dropped 1; count of bases not matched to a gene: 13. CDR3 sequence (DNA): TGTGCCAGCAGCTTGGTTGGAGCGGGACGGGGACGGTCCTACGAGCAGTACTTC. Protein sequence: CASSLVGAGRGRSYEQYF.

CDR3 in DNA: TGTGCCAGCACCCCTCGTATGAGTAGCGGTGAGCAGTTCTTC. Amino acids: CASTPRMSSGEQFF. V is TRBV2 and J is TRBJ2-1, with D perhaps matching TRBD2 (6 bases). V shed 7 bases and J shed 9 bases, with 19 bases lying between them. The germline CDR1 and CDR2 sequences are SNHLY and FYNNEI. The CDR3 runs 14 residues.

Only a few counts were recorded for this clone. This rearrangement joins TRBV18 to TRBJ1-5; 9 bases align to TRBD1. V was pared by 7 bases and J by 6 bases, with 13 bases of the junction left unmatched. This CDR3 comprises 16 residues. CDR1 KGHSH and CDR2 LQKENI come from the germline V gene. The CDR3: CASWGTGRERGQPQHF. The CDR3 nucleotides read TGTGCCAGCTGGGGGACAGGGAGGGAGAGGGGTCAGCCCCAGCATTTT.

The chain employs TRBV29-1 and TRBJ1-1; D call uncertain. The CDR3 covers 11 residues. V dropped 7 bases and J dropped 5 bases, with 11 bases sitting between them. Germline V lookup: CDR1 SQVTM, CDR2 ANQGSEA. CDR3 loop: CSGISRTEAFF. The DNA for the CDR3 is TGCAGCGGAATATCACGGACTGAAGCTTTCTTT.

This rearrangement joins TRBV29-1 to TRBJ1-2; perhaps TRBD1 as D (5 bases). Germline assignment: CDR1 SQVTM and CDR2 ANQGSEA. CDR3 length equals 12 residues. The ends were cut back, 4 bases at V and 5 bases at J, with 11 bases in the middle. The CDR3 bases are TGCAGCGTTGGGGGGGACGGGTATGGCTACACCTTC. Translating gives CSVGGDGYGYTF.

The chain recombines TRBV29-1 with TRBJ1-2, with D tentatively TRBD1 (5 bases). Germline-derived CDR1 and CDR2 are SQVTM and ANQGSEA. V lost 2 bases and J 2 bases, leaving 6 bases between the germline ends. The length of the CDR3 is 12 residues. Here the CDR3 DNA reads TGCAGCGTTGAACAGGGCAACTATGGCTACACCTTC. Its protein is CSVEQGNYGYTF.

The chain employs TRBV27 and TRBJ1-2; 7 bases agree with TRBD1. Germline-derived CDR1 and CDR2 are MNHEY and SMNVEV (reference sequence). CDR3 length: 14 residues. Trimming at V came to 3 bases and at J to 7 bases, leaving 8 bases not matched to a gene. The CDR3 nucleotides read TGTGCCAGCAGTTTGACAGGGTTCGTCGGTGGCTACACCTTC. Its translation: CASSLTGFVGGYTF.

The V call is TRBV7-2, the J call TRBJ2-7, with a weak D call TRBD1 (7 bases). CDR3 size: 12 residues. V lost 9 bases and J lost 7, with 16 bases in between. In germline, CDR1 is SGHTA, CDR2 FQGNSA. The CDR3 sequence is CASGTAGGEQYF. The CDR3 bases are TGTGCCAGTGGGACAGCTGGAGGGGAGCAGTACTTC.